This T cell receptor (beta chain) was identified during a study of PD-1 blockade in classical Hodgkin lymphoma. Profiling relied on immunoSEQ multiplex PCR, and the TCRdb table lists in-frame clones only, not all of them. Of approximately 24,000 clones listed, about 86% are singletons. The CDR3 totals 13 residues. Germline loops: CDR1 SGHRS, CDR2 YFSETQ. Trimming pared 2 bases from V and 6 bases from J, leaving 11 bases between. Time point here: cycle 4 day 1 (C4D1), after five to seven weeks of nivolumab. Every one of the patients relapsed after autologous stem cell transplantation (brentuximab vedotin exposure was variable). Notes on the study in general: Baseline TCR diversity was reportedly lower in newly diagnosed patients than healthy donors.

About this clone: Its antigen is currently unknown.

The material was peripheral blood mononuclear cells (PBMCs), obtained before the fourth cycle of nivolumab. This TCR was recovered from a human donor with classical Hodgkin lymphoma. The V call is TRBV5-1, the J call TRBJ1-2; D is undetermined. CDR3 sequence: CASSLNGRNGYTF. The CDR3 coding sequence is TGCGCCAGCAGCTTAAACGGGAGGAATGGCTACACCTTC.